This passage covers 26 T cell receptor beta chains from one sample sequenced in a study of OX40 agonist ivuxolimab in advanced cancers. Sequencing used immunoSEQ multiplex PCR; TCRdb keeps in-frame clones, though not all of them. This table has some 14,000 clones, approximately 80% appearing once. Specimen: CD4+ or CD8+ T cells sorted from blood, collected in a trial of the OX40 agonist ivuxolimab. These receptor sequences come from an adult with an advanced solid tumor such as melanoma, head and neck, liver or kidney cancer.

This chain joins TRBV6-1 and TRBJ2-3; 13 bases map to TRBD2. V lost 4 bases, J lost 0 bases, and 4 bases stayed unmatched. The CDR3 length is 17 residues. In germline, CDR1 is MNHNS, CDR2 SASEGT. CDR3 amino acids: CASSGLAGGLSTDTQYF. DNA for the CDR3: TGTGCCAGCAGTGGACTAGCGGGGGGCCTTAGCACAGATACGCAGTATTTT.

The chain uses TRBV29-1 and TRBJ1-1; 9 bases line up with TRBD1. The germline V gene encodes CDR1 SQVTM and CDR2 ANQGSEA. This CDR3 comprises 14 residues. The junction had 5 bases not matched to a gene; V was cut back by 3 bases and J by 3 bases. The CDR3 reads CSVEETGGYTEAFF. Here the CDR3 DNA reads TGCAGCGTTGAGGAGACAGGGGGATACACTGAAGCTTTCTTT. The entire variable domain, with the rest obtained from reference TRBV29-1 and TRBJ1-1, is as follows: SAVISQKPSRDICQRGTSLTIQCQVDSQVTMMFWYRQQPGQSLTLIATANQGSEATYESGFVIDKFPISRPNLTFSTLTVSNMSPEDSSIYLCSVEETGGYTEAFFGQGTRLTVV.

V gene TRBV9 combines with J gene TRBJ2-1; 8 nucleotides align to TRBD2. The V segment lost 4 bases and the J segment 6 bases; nucleotides outside the gene matches: 6. Germline V gives CDR1 SGDLS, CDR2 YYNGEE. The length of the CDR3 is 14 residues. The CDR3 DNA reads TGTGCCAGCAGCTCCGGGAGGGCCAGCAATGAGCAGTTCTTC. The encoded protein is CASSSGRASNEQFF.

The CDR3 bases are TGTGCCAGCAGTGGAGCGTGGCAGCAGGCAGATACGCAGTATTTT. This codes for CASSGAWQQADTQYF. This rearrangement joins TRBV2 to TRBJ2-3; D unclear. CDR1 and CDR2 (germline): SNHLY, FYNNEI. CDR3 length: 15 amino acids. Trimming removed 4 bases at V and 4 bases at J, with 15 bases between.

This clone has a single count. The rearrangement uses TRBV28 and TRBJ2-7; TRBD1 matches 7 bases. In germline, CDR1 is MDHEN, CDR2 SYDVKM. The CDR3 spans 18 residues. After removal of 5 bases from V and 3 bases from J, the junction contained 19 bases not matched to a gene. Here the CDR3 reads CASSAGNSDRVQFYEQYF. The DNA for the CDR3 is TGTGCCAGCAGTGCCGGAAACTCTGACAGGGTGCAATTCTACGAGCAGTACTTC.

The V call is TRBV27, the J call TRBJ2-1, with D uncertain. The V end lost 0 bases, the J end lost 0 bases, and 6 bases lay between the germline ends. The V gene's germline CDR1 is MNHEY and CDR2 SMNVEV (reference sequence). CDR3 length: 15 residues. CDR3 region: CASSLSSASYNEQFF. CDR3 nucleotides: TGTGCCAGCAGTTTATCGTCAGCCTCCTACAATGAGCAGTTCTTC.

The CDR3 is CASSFRGAGETQYF. The CDR3 DNA reads TGTGCCAGCAGTTTCCGGGGGGCAGGTGAGACCCAGTACTTC. This chain connects TRBV28 to TRBJ2-5; D possibly corresponds to TRBD2 (7 bases). The germline V and J ends were trimmed by 3 bases and 5 bases, with 13 bases remaining between them. Per germline, CDR1 MDHEN and CDR2 SYDVKM. The CDR3 contains 14 residues.

The chain combines TRBV18 with TRBJ2-1; D remains ambiguous. Germline CDR1 and CDR2: KGHSH and LQKENI. V was clipped by 1 base and J by 8 bases, with 6 bases between them. The CDR3 loop spans 12 amino acids. The CDR3 DNA is TGTGCCAGCTCACCACAGGGCCATGAGCAGTTCTTC. Protein sequence: CASSPQGHEQFF.

The chain is built from TRBV5-1 and TRBJ2-3; 10 positions agree with TRBD2. The V gene end was trimmed by 4 bases and the J gene end by 7 bases; junction bases not matched to a gene: 12. Per the germline V gene, CDR1 is SGHRS and CDR2 is YFSETQ. This CDR3 contains 16 residues. The CDR3 coding sequence is TGCGCCAGCAGCGCAAACACAGCGGGGGGGCCTTATACGCAGTATTTT. Protein sequence: CASSANTAGGPYTQYF.

The chain uses TRBV27 and TRBJ2-1, with TRBD1 as a possible D gene (6 bases). The V gene's germline CDR1 is MNHEY and CDR2 SMNVEV (reference sequence). The CDR3 consists of 15 residues. The V end was cut by 7 bases, the J end by 4 bases, with 17 bases between. CDR3 region: CASTSRQGIYNEQFF. CDR3 nucleotide sequence: TGTGCCAGCACGTCTCGCCAGGGGATATACAATGAGCAGTTCTTC.

This sequence joins TRBV29-1 and TRBJ1-1; D is possibly TRBD1 (6 bases). Germline V gene sequence: CDR1 SQVTM, CDR2 ANQGSEA. This CDR3 has 12 residues. With 7 bases removed from V and 4 bases from J, the gap between germline ends came to 13 bases. CDR3 sequence (DNA): TGCAGCGACCTAACAGGGCGCACTGAAGCTTTCTTT. Amino acid sequence: CSDLTGRTEAFF.

The chain employs TRBV10-1 and TRBJ2-3; D assignment may be TRBD1 or TRBD2 (6 bases each). V gave up 1 base and J gave up 3 bases, with 14 bases separating them. CDR3 length equals 16 residues. From germline, CDR1 is WNHNN and CDR2 SYGVQD (reference sequence). DNA for the CDR3: TGCGCCAGCAGTGAGTGGGGGGCCGGGGATACAGATACGCAGTATTTT. Its translation: CASSEWGAGDTDTQYF.

The chain has TRBV27 and TRBJ2-1, with D tentatively TRBD1 or TRBD2 (6 bases each). With 4 bases removed from V and 6 bases from J, the gap between germline ends came to 13 bases. Germline-derived CDR1 and CDR2 are MNHEY and SMNVEV (reference sequence). The CDR3 extends over 14 amino acids. CDR3 sequence (DNA): TGTGCCAGCAGTTGGTCCGGAGGGGGCAATGAGCAGTTCTTC. Translation gives CASSWSGGGNEQFF.

This sequence joins TRBV27 and TRBJ1-1, with TRBD1 as a possible D gene (5 bases). The ends were cut back, 5 bases at V and 4 bases at J, with 11 bases in the middle. The germline V gene has CDR1 MNHEY and CDR2 SMNVEV (reference sequence). The length of the CDR3 is 13 residues. The DNA of the CDR3 is TGTGCCAGCAGTCGACAGACGGGCACTGAAGCTTTCTTT. This sequence encodes CASSRQTGTEAFF.

This clone showed up just a few times. The CDR3 loop reads CASSPTDEQYF. The CDR3 DNA sequence: TGTGCCAGCAGTCCGACGGACGAGCAGTACTTC. The chain has TRBV28 and TRBJ2-7, with no clear D. Germline CDR1 MDHEN, CDR2 SYDVKM. The CDR3 length is 11 residues. Trimming shortened V by 5 bases and J by 5 bases, and 7 bases separated the two germline ends.

This rearrangement joins TRBV5-6 to TRBJ2-1; unclear D gene. V shed 3 bases and J shed 2 bases, with 6 bases lying between them. The CDR3 has 13 residues. CDR1 SGHDT and CDR2 YYEEEE come from the germline V gene. As DNA, the CDR3 is TGTGCCAGCAGCTCGAAGCCCTACAATGAGCAGTTCTTC. Translation: CASSSKPYNEQFF.

The CDR3 nucleotides are TGTGCCAGCAGTTATACTAGTGAGGAAGAGCAGTACTTC. Its protein product is CASSYTSEEEQYF. The chain employs TRBV27 and TRBJ2-7; D possibly corresponds to TRBD2 (5 bases). The germline gives CDR1 MNHEY, CDR2 SMNVEV (reference sequence). The CDR3 loop spans 13 amino acids. V was pared by 4 bases and J by 7 bases, with 14 bases between.

The chain is built from TRBV21-1 and TRBJ1-5. TRBV21-1 has pseudogene status. The CDR3 loop spans 11 amino acids. CDR3 protein: CASSPNQPQHF. CDR3 bases: TGTGCCAGCAGCCCCAATCAGCCCCAGCATTTT.

The J gene is TRBJ1-1, the V gene TRBV7-6; D ambiguous. This CDR3 is built from 11 residues. V shed 5 bases and J shed 6 bases, with 7 bases lying between them. Germline V CDR1 and CDR2: SGHVS, FNYEAQ. DNA for the CDR3: TGTGCCAGCAGCCGCGGGTCTGAAGCTTTCTTT. Protein product: CASSRGSEAFF.

V is TRBV5-1 and J is TRBJ2-1; 13 bases agree with TRBD2. Germline assignment: CDR1 SGHRS and CDR2 YFSETQ. V shed 5 bases and J 3 bases; nucleotides not matched to a gene: 11. The CDR3 is made up of 18 amino acids. The CDR3 is CASRLPGLAGLNYNEQFF. Written as DNA, the CDR3 is TGCGCCAGCAGGCTGCCGGGACTAGCGGGGTTAAACTACAATGAGCAGTTCTTC.

The J gene is TRBJ1-4, the V gene TRBV27; D ambiguous. V gave up 2 bases and J gave up 8 bases, with 9 bases separating them. CDR1 is MNHEY, CDR2 SMNVEV, per germline (reference sequence). The CDR3 loop spans 13 amino acids. CDR3 bases: TGTGCCAGCAGTTTAGGGGAATCCGAAAAACTGTTTTTT. Translating gives CASSLGESEKLFF.

This clone was detected a few times. The same CDR3 is also encoded by other DNA sequences in this sample. The rearrangement links TRBV5-1 to TRBJ1-5; D unclear. The germline CDR1 and CDR2 sequences are SGHRS and YFSETQ. V lost 2 bases and J lost 3, with 15 bases in between. The CDR3 is 16 amino acids. The CDR3 loop is CASSLMGGFSNQPQHF. The CDR3 region has the DNA TGCGCCAGCAGCTTAATGGGAGGGTTTTCCAATCAGCCCCAGCATTTT.

This chain connects TRBV27 to TRBJ2-3; 8 nucleotides line up with TRBD1. Germline-derived CDR1 and CDR2 are MNHEY and SMNVEV (reference sequence). The CDR3 has 15 residues. After removal of 6 bases from V and 3 bases from J, the junction contained 8 bases not matched to a gene. The CDR3 nucleotides read TGTGCCAGCAGCCCCGGACAGGGTAGTACAGATACGCAGTATTTT. Protein sequence: CASSPGQGSTDTQYF.

The chain is built from TRBV5-5 and TRBJ1-5; 8 bases map to TRBD1. The germline V gene has CDR1 SGHKS and CDR2 YYEKEE (reference sequence). J was trimmed by 4 bases and V by 1 base; bases with no gene match: 4. This CDR3 comprises 15 residues. The CDR3 protein is CASSLRGQANQPQHF. CDR3 nucleotides: TGTGCCAGCAGCTTGAGGGGACAGGCAAATCAGCCCCAGCATTTT.

As DNA, the CDR3 is TGCGCCAGCAGCCACAGACGGGACGGGGCCTACGAGCAGTACTTC. It is translated as CASSHRRDGAYEQYF. V is TRBV4-1 and J is TRBJ2-7, with D possibly called TRBD1 or TRBD2 (5 bases each). Per the germline V gene, CDR1 is MGHRA and CDR2 is YSYEKL. The CDR3 runs to 15 residues. Trimming shortened V by 3 bases and J by 2 bases, and 14 bases separated the two germline ends.

The table lists this clone with a count of one. This chain uses TRBV7-8 with TRBJ1-1; 7 bases line up with TRBD1. The CDR3 runs 17 residues. Trimming took 0 bases from V and 2 from J; bases not matched to a gene: 9. In germline, CDR1 is SGHVS, CDR2 FQNEAQ. In DNA, the CDR3 is TGTGCCAGCAGCTTAGCCCAAGGACACAGGGGAAACACTGAAGCTTTCTTT. Translated, it gives CASSLAQGHRGNTEAFF.